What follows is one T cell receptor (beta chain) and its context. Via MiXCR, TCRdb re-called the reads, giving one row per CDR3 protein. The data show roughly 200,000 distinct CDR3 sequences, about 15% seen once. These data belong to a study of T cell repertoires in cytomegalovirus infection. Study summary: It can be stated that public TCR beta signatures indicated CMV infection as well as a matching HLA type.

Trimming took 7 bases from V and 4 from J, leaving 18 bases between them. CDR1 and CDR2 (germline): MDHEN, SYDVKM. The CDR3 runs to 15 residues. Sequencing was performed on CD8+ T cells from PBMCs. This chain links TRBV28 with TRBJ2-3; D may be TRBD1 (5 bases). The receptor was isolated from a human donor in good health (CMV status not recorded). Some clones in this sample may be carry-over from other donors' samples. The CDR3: CASKDQGLFPDTQYF. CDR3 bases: TGTGCCAGCAAGGATCAGGGCCTATTTCCAGATACGCAGTATTTT.